The entry that follows covers one T cell receptor (beta chain) sequence. As yet, its antigen is unknown. This sample stems from a study of cytomegalovirus exposure and HLA in healthy donors. Findings of the study overall: Associated with HLA alleles at 0.05 false discovery rate in a later analysis were around 15,000 TCR beta sequences.

Trimming stripped 6 bases from V and 4 bases from J, with 15 bases between. CDR1 is MNHEY, CDR2 SVGAGI, per germline. The CDR3 has 14 amino acids. The PCR was carried out with 60 Vbeta primers and 13 Jbeta primers. Authors' analysis steps: The authors later counted around 80 million unique TCR beta chains, roughly 10 million of them shared. The data were produced by immunoSEQ multiplex PCR, yet TCRdb's version contains in-frame clones alone and is incomplete. For V, J and clone size, that table is used; D and trimming come from the DNA. The sample carries 100,000 to 150,000 clones, roughly 79% recorded once.

The gene calls are TRBV6-5 and TRBJ1-1, with a tentative D call TRBD1 (5 bases). The sequence was collected from a male donor in good health and CMV-seronegative. Sequenced sample: PBMCs. CDR3 DNA sequence: TGTGCCAGCAGGGTCGGGGGGGAGGGCACTGAAGCTTTCTTT. Protein sequence: CASRVGGEGTEAFF.